These 30 T cell receptor beta chains originate from one sample sequenced in a study of post-analysis software for immune sequencing data. Notes on the study in general: Patients showed TRBV5-6, TRBV5-1 and TRBV20-1 among roughly five TRBV segments more frequent than in controls.

Tagging with unique molecular identifiers was a feature of the TCR beta cDNA libraries. TCRdb reprocessed the PCR reads with MiXCR, giving one entry per CDR3 protein. Of 650,000 to 850,000 distinct CDR3 sequences listed, around 45% are singletons. Their antigens remain unidentified. Input material: blood. Every receptor here comes from a girl aged 5 to 17 with multiple sclerosis.

The gene calls are TRBV7-3 and TRBJ2-3; tentatively, D is TRBD2 (6 bases). Per germline, CDR1 SGHTA and CDR2 FQGTGA. The CDR3 extends over 16 amino acids. Trimming left V 1 base short and J 0 bases short, with 11 bases between. CDR3 in amino acids: CASSLRPSVSTDTQYF. In DNA, the CDR3 is TGTGCCAGCAGCTTAAGGCCTAGCGTGAGCACAGATACGCAGTATTTT.

This clonotype was detected only a few times. The chain couples TRBV6-1 to TRBJ2-3, with D perhaps given as TRBD1 or TRBD2 (5 bases each). Trimming pared 6 bases from V and 0 bases from J, leaving 13 bases between. This CDR3 has 15 residues. Germline loops: CDR1 MNHNS, CDR2 SASEGT. The CDR3 DNA sequence: TGTGCCAGCAGCCGAAGTCGGGACAGCACAGATACGCAGTATTTT. Translation: CASSRSRDSTDTQYF.

V is TRBV2 and J is TRBJ2-5; D gene uncertain. Germline V lookup: CDR1 SNHLY, CDR2 FYNNEI. Trimming removed 4 bases from V and 4 bases from J, with 10 bases in between. This CDR3 has 13 residues. CDR3 sequence: CASSARAIETQYF. In DNA, the CDR3 is TGTGCCAGCAGTGCCCGGGCGATAGAGACCCAGTACTTC.

The chain carries TRBV4-3 and TRBJ1-2; TRBD1 is a possible D gene (5 bases). V lost 1 base, J lost 10 bases, and 16 bases lay in between. CDR1 LGHNA and CDR2 YSLEER come from the germline V gene. The CDR3 loop spans 14 amino acids. The CDR3 nucleotides are TGCGCCAGCAGCCAAGGGGGGACTGACAACCTCTACACCTTC. Its translation: CASSQGGTDNLYTF.

The J gene is TRBJ2-1, the V gene TRBV4-1; D ambiguous. The CDR3 is 13 residues long. Trimming cost V 1 base and J 13 bases, with 14 bases left between them. The germline gives CDR1 MGHRA, CDR2 YSYEKL. In DNA form, the CDR3 reads TGCGCCAGCAGCCAAGTCGAGCAAGAGACCCAGTTCTTC. This translates into CASSQVEQETQFF.

This clonotype was seen a few times. The gene calls are TRBV11-1 and TRBJ2-1, with D possibly TRBD1 on 6 matching bases. The CDR3 length is 15 residues. V shed 5 bases and J shed 5 bases, with 16 bases lying between them. Germline assignment: CDR1 SGHAT and CDR2 FQDESV (reference sequence). The CDR3 sequence: CASSPRTERNNEQFF. CDR3 DNA: TGTGCCAGCAGCCCCCGGACAGAACGGAACAATGAGCAGTTCTTC.

In DNA form, the CDR3 reads TGTGCCAGCAGCCATGGGGCGGGCGAAAACACAGATACGCAGTATTTT. Its translation: CASSHGAGENTDTQYF. This sequence joins TRBV7-2 and TRBJ2-3; tentatively, D is TRBD1 or TRBD2 (5 bases each). This CDR3 comprises 16 residues. V lost 5 bases to trimming and J lost 2 bases, with 17 bases between them. Germline lookup yields CDR1 SGHTA and CDR2 FQGNSA.

This clonotype was counted a few times. The chain carries TRBV29-1 and TRBJ1-2; no reliable D call. Germline CDR1 is SQVTM and CDR2 is ANQGSEA. CDR3 length equals 12 residues. V was cut by 7 bases and J by 4 bases, with 13 bases left in between. Here the CDR3 DNA reads TGCAGCGGGGGAGGGCAGAGCTATGGCTACACCTTC. It translates to CSGGGQSYGYTF.

The genes are TRBV20-1 and TRBJ2-7, with 10 bases lining up with TRBD2. V lost 5 bases to trimming and J lost 6 bases; unmatched junction nucleotides: 4. The germline CDR1 and CDR2 sequences are DFQATT and SNEGSKA (reference sequence). This CDR3 contains 12 residues. The CDR3, as DNA: TGCAGTGCTTGGACTAGCGGAAGCGAGCAGTACTTC. This translates into CSAWTSGSEQYF.

The V and J genes are TRBV7-9 and TRBJ1-1, with D unclear. CDR3 length: 10 amino acids. V was trimmed by 8 bases and J by 3 bases, leaving 4 bases between them. Germline V lookup: CDR1 SEHNR, CDR2 FQNEAQ (reference sequence). CDR3 sequence: CASGDTEAFF. The CDR3 bases are TGTGCCAGCGGAGACACTGAAGCTTTCTTT.

This clonotype has only a few counts. J is TRBJ2-6 and V is TRBV10-3, with D perhaps TRBD1 or TRBD2 (5 bases each). V was clipped by 8 bases and J by 3 bases, with 14 bases between them. CDR3 length: 15 amino acids. Germline lookup yields CDR1 ENHRY and CDR2 SYGVKD. DNA of the CDR3: TGTGCCATCGGGTCATTGGGGGATGGGGCCAACGTCCTGACTTTC. Translated, it gives CAIGSLGDGANVLTF.

This sequence joins TRBV29-1 and TRBJ1-5; D is uncertain. Trimming pared 3 bases from V and 7 bases from J, leaving 10 bases between. CDR1 is SQVTM and CDR2 is ANQGSEA in the germline V gene. CDR3 length: 12 amino acids. The CDR3 DNA reads as TGCAGCGTTGAGGACCCGGGCCAGCCCCAGCATTTT. Encoded protein: CSVEDPGQPQHF.

To note about this clonotype: A junction boundary mismatches the germline segment, possibly from a read error. The chain uses TRBV4-3 and TRBJ2-5; 7 nucleotides agree with TRBD2. The CDR3 is 15 residues long. CDR1 LGHNA and CDR2 YSLEER come from the germline V gene. CDR3 in DNA: TGCGCCAGCAGCCAACCTATCCCGGGAGGAGAGGCCCAGTACTTC. This translates into CASSQPIPGGEAQYF.

Note on this clonotype: Germline and junction disagree at one end, which may indicate a read error. V is TRBV29-1 and J is TRBJ1-2, with 8 bases lining up with TRBD1. Germline assignment: CDR1 SQVTM and CDR2 ANQGSEA. CDR3 length equals 14 residues. The DNA of the CDR3 is TGCAGCGCTGAACTAGACAGGGGAGACTATGGCTACACCTTC. This encodes CSAELDRGDYGYTF. Together with reference TRBV29-1 and TRBJ1-2, the CDR3 gives the full variable domain: SAVISQKPSRDICQRGTSLTIQCQVDSQVTMMFWYRQQPGQSLTLIATANQGSEATYESGFVIDKFPISRPNLTFSTLTVSNMSPEDSSIYLCSAELDRGDYGYTFGSGTRLTVV.

The genes are TRBV5-6 and TRBJ2-7; TRBD1 matches 7 bases. Unmatched junction bases numbered 8, after V lost 2 bases and J lost 0 bases. CDR1 and CDR2 (germline): SGHDT, YYEEEE. The CDR3 extends over 16 amino acids. The CDR3 here is CASSFRDSPISYEQYF. The DNA of the CDR3 is TGTGCCAGCAGCTTCCGGGACAGCCCTATCTCCTACGAGCAGTACTTC.

The chain combines TRBV10-3 with TRBJ2-5; 8 positions agree with TRBD1. The CDR3 consists of 14 residues. CDR1 ENHRY and CDR2 SYGVKD come from the germline V gene. The trim removed 6 bases at V and 7 bases at J, leaving 10 bases unmatched. CDR3 protein: CAIRRDRTRGTQYF. CDR3 nucleotides: TGTGCCATCAGACGGGACAGGACCAGAGGGACCCAGTACTTC.

V and J are TRBV18 and TRBJ2-7, with D perhaps matching TRBD1 (6 bases). The J call is uncertain, as TRBJ2-5 better fits the DNA end. The CDR3 length is 15 residues. Germline lookup yields CDR1 KGHSH and CDR2 LQKENI. CDR3 in amino acids: CASSPRPSRGETQYF. In nucleotides, the CDR3 is TGTGCCAGCTCACCACGCCCGTCCAGGGGAGAGACCCAGTACTTC.

The chain joins TRBV7-6 to TRBJ2-3, with D tentatively TRBD2 (6 bases). The V gene's germline CDR1 is SGHVS and CDR2 FNYEAQ. V lost 0 bases and J 0 bases, leaving 10 bases between the germline ends. CDR3 length: 16 residues. This chain's CDR3 is CASSLAPRESTDTQYF. CDR3 sequence (DNA): TGTGCCAGCAGCTTAGCGCCGCGGGAAAGCACAGATACGCAGTATTTT.

This clonotype was observed a handful of times. The chain links TRBV11-2 to TRBJ2-4; the match to TRBD2 covers 7 bases. The CDR3 extends over 15 amino acids. The ends lost 5 bases at V and 5 bases at J; junction bases unmatched: 9. CDR1 is SGHAT, CDR2 FQNNGV, per germline. The CDR3 nucleotides read TGTGCCAGCAGCAACAGCCCCAGCGGGGAAAACATTCAGTACTTC. It is translated as CASSNSPSGENIQYF.

In this sample, this clonotype turned up a few times. The V call is TRBV7-2, the J call TRBJ2-7; D is ambiguous. V shed 1 base and J shed 4 bases, with 14 bases lying between them. Per germline, CDR1 SGHTA and CDR2 FQGNSA. The CDR3 is 15 residues long. CDR3 loop: CASSLEVDSKYEQYF. The CDR3 nucleotides read TGTGCCAGCAGCTTAGAGGTTGATAGTAAGTACGAGCAGTACTTC.

The table lists this clonotype with a few counts. This chain connects TRBV20-1 to TRBJ1-2, with D possibly being TRBD1 (5 bases). Germline lookup yields CDR1 DFQATT and CDR2 SNEGSKA (reference sequence). Trimming stripped 0 bases from V and 4 bases from J, with 21 bases between. The CDR3 is 17 residues long. The CDR3 DNA reads TGCAGTGCTAGAGACGTTCCCGGGACGCCCGAGGGCTATGGCTACACCTTC. This translates into CSARDVPGTPEGYGYTF.

In its sample, this clonotype was seen a few times. This rearrangement joins TRBV3-1 to TRBJ1-2; D is undetermined. This CDR3 has 12 residues. The germline CDR1 and CDR2 sequences are LGHDT and YNNKEL (reference sequence). V lost 5 bases, J lost 3 bases, and 7 bases lay in between. The CDR3 reads CASSNGDYGYTF. The CDR3, as DNA: TGTGCCAGCAGCAACGGGGACTATGGCTACACCTTC. The full variable domain, rest sourced from reference TRBV3-1 and TRBJ1-2, is DTAVSQTPKYLVTQMGNDKSIKCEQNLGHDTMYWYKQDSKKFLKIMFSYNNKELIINETVPNRFSPKSPDKAHLNLHINSLELGDSAVYFCASSNGDYGYTFGSGTRLTVV.

The gene calls are TRBV29-1 and TRBJ2-2, with TRBD1 matching over 7 bases. Germline V gives CDR1 SQVTM, CDR2 ANQGSEA. Trimming took 6 bases from V and 0 from J; bases not matched to a gene: 7. The CDR3 contains 15 residues. This chain's CDR3 is CSVLTGAANTGELFF. The CDR3 DNA reads as TGCAGCGTCCTTACAGGGGCCGCGAACACCGGGGAGCTGTTTTTT.

This sequence joins TRBV28 and TRBJ2-2, with D perhaps given as TRBD1 or TRBD2 (5 bases each). V lost 2 bases and J lost 0, with 10 bases in between. The V gene's germline CDR1 is MDHEN and CDR2 SYDVKM. There are 16 residues in the CDR3. In DNA form, the CDR3 reads TGTGCCAGCAGTTTACTGAGGGGCCCGAACACCGGGGAGCTGTTTTTT. Amino acids: CASSLLRGPNTGELFF.

V is TRBV20-1 and J is TRBJ2-4, with D possibly being TRBD1 (5 bases). The J call may not be correct, given that the DNA end is closer to TRBJ2-7. The length of the CDR3 is 16 residues. CDR1 and CDR2 from the germline V gene are DFQATT and SNEGSKA (reference sequence). CDR3 sequence: CSAINLGQVNSYEQYF. In DNA, the CDR3 is TGCAGTGCTATCAATCTTGGACAAGTCAACTCCTACGAGCAGTACTTC.

The J gene is TRBJ1-4, the V gene TRBV29-1; D is undetermined. Trimming removed 0 bases at V and 0 bases at J, with 5 bases between. This CDR3 comprises 14 residues. Germline CDR1 reads SQVTM; CDR2 reads ANQGSEA. The CDR3: CSVEDGSTNEKLFF. In DNA form, the CDR3 reads TGCAGCGTTGAAGATGGCTCAACTAATGAAAAACTGTTTTTT. The entire variable domain, with the rest obtained from reference TRBV29-1 and TRBJ1-4, is as follows: SAVISQKPSRDICQRGTSLTIQCQVDSQVTMMFWYRQQPGQSLTLIATANQGSEATYESGFVIDKFPISRPNLTFSTLTVSNMSPEDSSIYLCSVEDGSTNEKLFFGSGTQLSVL.

There are a few counts of this clonotype. The genes are TRBV20-1 and TRBJ2-7; 9 bases agree with TRBD2. The CDR3 is made up of 17 amino acids. The V gene end was trimmed by 6 bases and the J gene end by 5 bases; junction bases not matched to a gene: 20. CDR1 is DFQATT, CDR2 SNEGSKA, per germline (reference sequence). The CDR3 loop reads CSAILRAGGPGRDEQYF. CDR3 nucleotide sequence: TGCAGTGCCATACTTCGTGCGGGAGGGCCGGGTCGTGACGAGCAGTACTTC.

V gene TRBV5-1 combines with J gene TRBJ1-1; possible D gene TRBD1, 6 bases. V was clipped by 2 bases and J by 1 base, with 15 bases between them. Per the germline V gene, CDR1 is SGHRS and CDR2 is YFSETQ. The CDR3 is 16 residues long. The CDR3 region is CASSLSRGARNTEAFF. CDR3 bases: TGCGCCAGCAGCTTAAGCCGGGGGGCGAGGAACACTGAAGCTTTCTTT.

This clonotype came up a few times. V usage is TRBV27 and J usage is TRBJ2-1; TRBD2 aligns across 7 bases. The CDR3 sequence is 14 residues long. Losses at the gene ends were 6 bases for V and 6 bases for J; bases not matched to a gene: 8. Germline CDR1 MNHEY, CDR2 SMNVEV (reference sequence). CDR3 loop: CASRGGALFNEQFF. The CDR3 nucleotides read TGTGCCAGCAGGGGAGGGGCTTTGTTCAATGAGCAGTTCTTC.

This clonotype has only a few counts. The rearrangement uses TRBV12-3 or TRBV12-4 and TRBJ1-2; 7 positions match TRBD1. Trimming took 3 bases from V and 3 from J; bases not matched to a gene: 4. CDR3 length: 14 amino acids. This CDR3 is CASSLTGYDYGYTF. CDR3 nucleotides: TGTGCCAGCAGTTTGACAGGGTACGACTATGGCTACACCTTC.